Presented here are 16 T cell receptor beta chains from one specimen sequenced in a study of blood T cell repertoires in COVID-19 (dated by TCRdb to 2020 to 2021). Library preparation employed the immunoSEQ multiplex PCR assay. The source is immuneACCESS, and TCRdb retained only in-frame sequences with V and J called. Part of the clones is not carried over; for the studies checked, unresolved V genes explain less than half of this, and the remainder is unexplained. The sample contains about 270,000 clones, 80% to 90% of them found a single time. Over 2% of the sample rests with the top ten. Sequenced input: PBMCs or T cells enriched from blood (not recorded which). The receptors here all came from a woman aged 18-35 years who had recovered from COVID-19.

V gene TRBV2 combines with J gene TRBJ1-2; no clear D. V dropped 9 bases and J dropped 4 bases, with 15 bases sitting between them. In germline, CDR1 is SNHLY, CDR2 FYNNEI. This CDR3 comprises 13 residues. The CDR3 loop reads CARQEGGLYGYTF. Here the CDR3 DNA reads TGTGCCAGACAAGAGGGAGGGCTCTATGGCTACACCTTC.

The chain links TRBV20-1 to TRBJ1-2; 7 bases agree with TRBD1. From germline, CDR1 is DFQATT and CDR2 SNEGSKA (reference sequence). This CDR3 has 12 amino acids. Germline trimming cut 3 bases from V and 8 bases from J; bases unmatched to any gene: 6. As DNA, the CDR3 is TGCAGTGCTAGTGGACAGGCGGAGGGCTACACCTTC. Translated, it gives CSASGQAEGYTF.

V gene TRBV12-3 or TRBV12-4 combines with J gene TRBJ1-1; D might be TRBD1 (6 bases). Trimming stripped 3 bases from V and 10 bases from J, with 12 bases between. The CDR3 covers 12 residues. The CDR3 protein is CASSFEGRGAFF. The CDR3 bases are TGTGCCAGCAGTTTTGAGGGCAGGGGAGCTTTCTTT.

Here the CDR3 reads CASSFSGPAYEQYF. The CDR3 DNA reads as TGTGCCAGCAGTTTTTCAGGGCCTGCCTACGAGCAGTACTTC. The rearrangement uses TRBV27 and TRBJ2-7, with a weak D call TRBD1 (5 bases). Germline values: CDR1 MNHEY, CDR2 SMNVEV (reference sequence). The CDR3 contains 14 residues. Trimming took 3 bases from V and 2 from J, leaving 11 bases between them.

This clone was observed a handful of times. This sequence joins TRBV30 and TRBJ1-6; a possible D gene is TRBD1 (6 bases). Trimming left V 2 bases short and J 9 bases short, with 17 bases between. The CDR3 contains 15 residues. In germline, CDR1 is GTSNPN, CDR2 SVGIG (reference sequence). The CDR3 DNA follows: TGTGCCTGGAGTTCTTGGACAGTCGGGACTTCACCCCTCCACTTT. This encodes CAWSSWTVGTSPLHF.

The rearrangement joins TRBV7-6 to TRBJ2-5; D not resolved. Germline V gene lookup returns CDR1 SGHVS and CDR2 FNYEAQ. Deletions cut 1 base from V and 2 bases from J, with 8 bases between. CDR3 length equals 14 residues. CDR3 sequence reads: CASSLDPMQETQYF. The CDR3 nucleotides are TGTGCCAGCAGCTTAGATCCTATGCAAGAGACCCAGTACTTC.

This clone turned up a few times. In DNA, the CDR3 is TGTGCCAGCAGCCCCCGGGATGATAATGAAAAACTGTTTTTT. This codes for CASSPRDDNEKLFF. This chain connects TRBV7-9 to TRBJ1-4, with D uncertain. V was shortened by 5 bases and J by 4 bases, with 11 bases between the two germline ends. The CDR3 spans 14 residues. Germline values: CDR1 SEHNR, CDR2 FQNEAQ (reference sequence). Full variable domain (outside the CDR3, taken from reference TRBV7-9 and TRBJ1-4): DTGVSQNPRHKITKRGQNVTFRCDPISEHNRLYWYRQTLGQGPEFLTYFQNEAQLEKSRLLSDRFSAERPKGSFSTLEIQRTEQGDSAMYLCASSPRDDNEKLFFGSGTQLSVL.

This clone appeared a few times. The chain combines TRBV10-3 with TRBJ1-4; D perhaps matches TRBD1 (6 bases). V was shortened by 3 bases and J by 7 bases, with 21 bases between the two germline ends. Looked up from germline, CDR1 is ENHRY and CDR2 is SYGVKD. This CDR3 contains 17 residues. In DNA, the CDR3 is TGTGCCATCAGTGACTATACGTCGACAGGAGGAGTTGAAAAACTGTTTTTT. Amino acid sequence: CAISDYTSTGGVEKLFF.

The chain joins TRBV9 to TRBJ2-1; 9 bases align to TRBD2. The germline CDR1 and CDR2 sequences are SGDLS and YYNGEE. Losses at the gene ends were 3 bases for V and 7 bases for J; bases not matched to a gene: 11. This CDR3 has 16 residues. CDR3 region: CASSGLSGGQTNEQFF. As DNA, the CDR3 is TGTGCCAGCAGCGGGTTGAGCGGGGGGCAAACGAATGAGCAGTTCTTC.

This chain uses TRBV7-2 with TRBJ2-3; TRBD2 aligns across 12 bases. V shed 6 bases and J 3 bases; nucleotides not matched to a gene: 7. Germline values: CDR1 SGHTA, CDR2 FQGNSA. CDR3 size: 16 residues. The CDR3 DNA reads TGTGCCAGCAGTCCACTAGCGGGGGGAACAACAGATACGCAGTATTTT. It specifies CASSPLAGGTTDTQYF. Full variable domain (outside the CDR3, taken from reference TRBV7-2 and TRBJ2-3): GAGVSQSPSNKVTEKGKDVELRCDPISGHTALYWYRQSLGQGLEFLIYFQGNSAPDKSGLPSDRFSAERTGGSVSTLTIQRTQQEDSAVYLCASSPLAGGTTDTQYFGPGTRLTVL.

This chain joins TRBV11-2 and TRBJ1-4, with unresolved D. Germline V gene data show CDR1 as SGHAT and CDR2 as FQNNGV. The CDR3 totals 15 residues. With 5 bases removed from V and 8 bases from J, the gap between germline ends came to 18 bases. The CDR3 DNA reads TGTGCCAGCAGCGGACGGACTTCCCCTGGCGAAAAACTGTTTTTT. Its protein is CASSGRTSPGEKLFF. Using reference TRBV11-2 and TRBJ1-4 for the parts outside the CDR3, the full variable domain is EAGVAQSPRYKIIEKRQSVAFWCNPISGHATLYWYQQILGQGPKLLIQFQNNGVVDDSQLPKDRFSAERLKGVDSTLKIQPAKLEDSAVYLCASSGRTSPGEKLFFGSGTQLSVL.

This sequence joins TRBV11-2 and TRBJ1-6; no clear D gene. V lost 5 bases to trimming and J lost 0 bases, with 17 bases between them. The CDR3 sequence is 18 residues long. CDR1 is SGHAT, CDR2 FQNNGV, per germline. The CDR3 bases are TGTGCCAGCAGCAGCACACTACGATTGAGCTCCTATAATTCACCCCTCCACTTT. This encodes CASSSTLRLSSYNSPLHF.

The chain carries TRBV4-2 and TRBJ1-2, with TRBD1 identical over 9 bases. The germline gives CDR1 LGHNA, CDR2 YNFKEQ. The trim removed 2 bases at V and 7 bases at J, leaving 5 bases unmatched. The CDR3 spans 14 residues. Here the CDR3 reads CASSQQDRGGGYTF. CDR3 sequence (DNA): TGTGCCAGCAGCCAACAGGACAGGGGAGGTGGCTACACCTTC.

CDR3 DNA sequence: TGTGCCAGCTCACCACAGACTAGCGGGGTGAACACCGGGGAGCTGTTTTTT. It yields the protein CASSPQTSGVNTGELFF. The rearrangement links TRBV18 to TRBJ2-2; 11 positions match TRBD2. CDR1 and CDR2 (germline): KGHSH, LQKENI. The CDR3 has 17 amino acids. V shed 1 base, J shed 1 base, and the junction held 2 bases outside the gene matches.

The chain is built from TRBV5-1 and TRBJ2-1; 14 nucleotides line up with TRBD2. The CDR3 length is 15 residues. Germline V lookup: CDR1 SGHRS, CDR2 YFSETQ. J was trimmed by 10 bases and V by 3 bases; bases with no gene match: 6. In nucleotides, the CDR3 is TGCGCCAGCAGCTCGGGACTAGCGGGGGATTCGGAGCAGTTCTTC. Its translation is CASSSGLAGDSEQFF.

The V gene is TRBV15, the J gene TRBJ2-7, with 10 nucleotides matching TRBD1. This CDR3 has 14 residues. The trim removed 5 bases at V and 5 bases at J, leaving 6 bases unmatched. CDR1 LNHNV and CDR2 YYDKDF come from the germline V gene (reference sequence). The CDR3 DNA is TGTGCCACCAGCCCCGGGACAGGGGCCGACGAGCAGTACTTC. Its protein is CATSPGTGADEQYF. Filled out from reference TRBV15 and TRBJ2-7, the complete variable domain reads DAMVIQNPRYQVTQFGKPVTLSCSQTLNHNVMYWYQQKSSQAPKLLFHYYDKDFNNEADTPDNFQSRRPNTSFCFLDIRSPGLGDTAMYLCATSPGTGADEQYFGPGTRLTVT.